The 14 T cell receptor beta chains below all came from one sample that was sequenced in a study of Graves' ophthalmopathy and Graves' hyperthyroidism (dated by TCRdb to between 2017 and 2018). The data were produced on an Illumina HiSeq 2000. For repertoire sequencing, the TCR beta CDR3 regions were amplified from RNA transcripts. A first-round RT-PCR used HTBI primers with the Qiagen OneStep RT-PCR kit, followed by a second-round multiplex PCR, size selection and purification. TCRdb trimmed public reads at Q25 via fastp, called clones via MiXCR and kept in-frame beta chains. Each entry merges the rows of one CDR3 protein and shows their most common DNA and genes. The sample table holds around 1,200,000 distinct CDR3 sequences, of which about 40% were seen once. 8.5% to 14% of the sample is in the top ten clones. The sequenced sample consisted of peripheral blood or thyroid tissue (not recorded which). The receptors were gathered from an adult man with Graves' hyperthyroidism.

The chain is built from TRBV27 and TRBJ2-5; a weak D match, TRBD1 (5 bases). The CDR3 has 13 amino acids. V was shortened by 5 bases and J by 7 bases, with 14 bases between the two germline ends. Germline V gene sequence: CDR1 MNHEY, CDR2 SMNVEV (reference sequence). CDR3 in amino acids: CASSPRVQRTQYF. CDR3 nucleotide sequence: TGTGCCAGCAGTCCCAGGGTCCAGAGGACCCAGTACTTC.

This clonotype was seen at least ten times. This chain joins TRBV6-5 and TRBJ1-1; no firm D call. Trimming removed 4 bases at V and 0 bases at J, with 9 bases between. CDR3 length: 14 amino acids. The V gene's germline CDR1 is MNHEY and CDR2 SVGAGI. CDR3 in DNA: TGTGCCAGCAGTTCCCCTTCCTTGAACACTGAAGCTTTCTTT. Translation gives CASSSPSLNTEAFF.

This clonotype was observed many times. The rearrangement links TRBV29-1 to TRBJ2-7; 7 nucleotides align to TRBD1. Germline CDR1 SQVTM, CDR2 ANQGSEA. The CDR3 length is 13 residues. Germline trimming cut 4 bases from V and 3 bases from J; bases unmatched to any gene: 6. This chain's CDR3 is CSVGDRSLYEQYF. The CDR3, as DNA: TGCAGCGTTGGGGACAGATCCCTCTACGAGCAGTACTTC.

At least ten counts were recorded for this clonotype. The chain recombines TRBV20-1 with TRBJ1-5; D is undetermined. The CDR3 is 13 residues long. CDR1 and CDR2 (germline): DFQATT, SNEGSKA (reference sequence). Trimming removed 3 bases at V and 11 bases at J, with 17 bases between. The CDR3 loop is CSASVDRGWTQHF. The DNA of the CDR3 is TGCAGTGCTAGTGTAGACCGGGGTTGGACCCAGCATTTT.

Only a few counts were recorded for this clonotype. J is TRBJ1-2 and V is TRBV2, with 7 bases identical to TRBD1. The CDR3 has 13 amino acids. The V segment lost 6 bases and the J segment 10 bases; nucleotides outside the gene matches: 11. In germline, CDR1 is SNHLY, CDR2 FYNNEI. DNA of the CDR3: TGTGCCAGCAGAACCACAGGGGAATCAACCTACACCTTC. Protein: CASRTTGESTYTF.

This clonotype was seen ten or more times. The rearrangement links TRBV20-1 to TRBJ2-7; 9 bases are a match to TRBD1. Unmatched junction bases numbered 5, after V lost 7 bases and J lost 4 bases. Germline V CDR1 and CDR2: DFQATT, SNEGSKA (reference sequence). There are 12 residues in the CDR3. The DNA for the CDR3 is TGCAGTGTTACAGGGGGCGTTTACGAGCAGTACTTC. Protein product: CSVTGGVYEQYF.

The genes are TRBV7-9 and TRBJ2-7, with 11 bases that match TRBD2. The CDR3 is 17 residues long. V dropped 4 bases and J dropped 2; count of bases not matched to a gene: 10. The germline V gene has CDR1 SEHNR and CDR2 FQNEAQ (reference sequence). CDR3 sequence reads: CASSSGLAERLTYEQYF. CDR3 DNA sequence: TGTGCCAGCAGCTCGGGACTAGCGGAACGTCTGACCTACGAGCAGTACTTC.

V and J are TRBV4-3 and TRBJ2-7; the D gene is possibly TRBD1 (5 bases). The CDR3 has 14 residues. The V end was cut by 5 bases, the J end by 3 bases, with 14 bases between. CDR1 is LGHNA and CDR2 is YSLEER in the germline V gene. The CDR3 region is CASSTLYRSYEQYF. The CDR3 DNA sequence: TGCGCCAGCAGCACCTTATACAGGAGCTACGAGCAGTACTTC.

Many counts were recorded for this clonotype. Germline is not matched at one junction end, which may reflect a read error. The chain uses TRBV10-3 and TRBJ1-4, with D unresolved. This CDR3 spans 11 amino acids. CDR1 is ENHRY and CDR2 is SYGVKD in the germline V gene. The CDR3 here is CAISDGEKLLF. The CDR3 DNA reads as TGTGCCATCAGTGACGGGGAAAAACTGCTTTTT.

This clonotype was counted at least ten times. The rearrangement uses TRBV2 and TRBJ1-1, with 8 bases lining up with TRBD1. Germline values: CDR1 SNHLY, CDR2 FYNNEI. This CDR3 is built from 14 residues. V lost 4 bases to trimming and J lost 4 bases; unmatched junction nucleotides: 5. CDR3 sequence reads: CASSARTGTTEAFF. The CDR3 DNA follows: TGTGCCAGCAGTGCCCGGACAGGGACCACTGAAGCTTTCTTT.

Concerning this clonotype: The CDR3 does not end in the conserved phenylalanine or tryptophan, so this is likely a read error. The CDR3 spells CASSQDTSSGANVLTS. The DNA for the CDR3 is TGTGCCAGCAGCCAAGATACGAGCTCTGGGGCCAACGTCCTGACTTCC. The V call is TRBV7-9, the J call TRBJ2-6; no clear D gene. CDR1 is SEHNR and CDR2 is FQNEAQ in the germline V gene (reference sequence). The CDR3 covers 16 residues. V dropped 5 bases and J dropped 0 bases, with 11 bases sitting between them.

This clonotype was recorded many times. The chain combines TRBV20-1 with TRBJ2-7; D uncertain. Germline CDR1 DFQATT, CDR2 SNEGSKA (reference sequence). This CDR3 is built from 10 residues. Trimming took off 6 bases at V and 0 bases at J, with 3 bases between the two ends. The CDR3 here is CSASSYEQYF. In nucleotides, the CDR3 is TGCAGTGCCAGCTCCTACGAGCAGTACTTC.

A note on this clonotype: A clone one base away is much larger, so this may be a read error. This chain uses TRBV7-2 with TRBJ2-5; 7 bases are shared with TRBD2. V gave up 5 bases and J gave up 7 bases; unmatched junction bases: 7. The CDR3 covers 13 residues. CDR1 SGHTA and CDR2 FQGNSA come from the germline V gene. The chain's CDR3 is CASSPGLGGTQYF. For the CDR3, the DNA is TGTGCCAGCAGCCCAGGACTAGGAGGGACCCAGTACTTC.

The V and J genes are TRBV29-1 and TRBJ1-2; possible D gene TRBD1, 6 bases. Per the germline V gene, CDR1 is SQVTM and CDR2 is ANQGSEA. V lost 3 bases to trimming and J lost 2 bases, with 10 bases between them. This CDR3 comprises 13 residues. For the CDR3, the DNA is TGCAGCGTTGATGAAGGGGGGAACTATGGCTACACCTTC. Protein: CSVDEGGNYGYTF.